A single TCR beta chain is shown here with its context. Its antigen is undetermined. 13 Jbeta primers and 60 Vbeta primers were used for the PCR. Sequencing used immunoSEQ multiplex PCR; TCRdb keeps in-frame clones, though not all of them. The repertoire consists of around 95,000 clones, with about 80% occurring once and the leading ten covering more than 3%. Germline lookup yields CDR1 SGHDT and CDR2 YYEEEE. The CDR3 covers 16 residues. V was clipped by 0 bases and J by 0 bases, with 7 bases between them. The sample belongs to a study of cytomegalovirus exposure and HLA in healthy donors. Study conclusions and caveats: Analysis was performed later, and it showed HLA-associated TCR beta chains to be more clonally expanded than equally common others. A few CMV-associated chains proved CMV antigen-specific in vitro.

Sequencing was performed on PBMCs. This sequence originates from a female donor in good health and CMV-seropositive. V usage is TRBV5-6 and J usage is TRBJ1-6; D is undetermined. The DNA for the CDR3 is TGTGCCAGCAGCTTGGCCAGTAACTCCTATAATTCACCCCTCCACTTT. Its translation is CASSLASNSYNSPLHF.